Each of the 27 T cell receptor beta chains below was sequenced from the same sample in a study of cytomegalovirus exposure and HLA in healthy donors. Use of 60 Vbeta and 13 Jbeta primers characterized the PCR. Clones were sequenced by immunoSEQ multiplex PCR, and TCRdb holds only the in-frame ones, with some missing. The sample holds roughly 180,000 clones, 76% seen once. The material sequenced was PBMCs. Every receptor here comes from a female donor in good health and CMV-seronegative.

The genes are TRBV4-3 and TRBJ2-7; the match to TRBD2 covers 7 bases. Germline V gene sequence: CDR1 LGHNA, CDR2 YSLEER. This CDR3 region has 16 residues. Trimming took 2 bases from V and 0 from J; bases not matched to a gene: 7. DNA of the CDR3: TGCGCCAGCAGCCAACCTGGGGGGGGGTTCTCCTACGAGCAGTACTTC. Translated, it gives CASSQPGGGFSYEQYF.

The CDR3 region is CAIQRGNQPQHF. CDR3 bases: TGTGCCATCCAGAGGGGCAATCAGCCCCAGCATTTT. The rearrangement uses TRBV6-1 and TRBJ1-5; D gene unclear. The CDR3 is 12 amino acids. Germline V gene sequence: CDR1 MNHNS, CDR2 SASEGT. Trimming removed 10 bases from V and 2 bases from J, with 9 bases in between.

V and J are TRBV6-1 and TRBJ2-3, with 16 positions matching TRBD2. The CDR3 covers 15 residues. Germline V gives CDR1 MNHNS, CDR2 SASEGT. V gave up 10 bases and J gave up 4 bases; unmatched junction bases: 5. CDR3 region: CATGLAGGRADTQYF. CDR3 nucleotide sequence: TGTGCCACGGGACTAGCGGGGGGGCGGGCAGATACGCAGTATTTT.

The rearrangement joins TRBV6-7 to TRBJ2-7; D perhaps matches TRBD1 (6 bases). TRBV6-7 is labeled an ORF, and its function is uncertain. The CDR3 consists of 15 residues. V dropped 4 bases and J dropped 3 bases, with 16 bases sitting between them. The CDR3 loop reads CASSLPGHSIYEQYF. Written as DNA, the CDR3 is TGTGCCAGCAGTTTACCGGGACACTCCATCTACGAGCAGTACTTC.

This sequence joins TRBV6-1 and TRBJ2-5; a possible D gene is TRBD2 (6 bases). The tail of the sequence fits TRBJ2-7 better, so the J call may be wrong. CDR3 length equals 14 residues. In germline, CDR1 is MNHNS, CDR2 SASEGT. Here the CDR3 DNA reads TGTGCCAGCAGCGACGAGGGAGGACCCTACGAGCAGTACTTC. Encoded protein: CASSDEGGPYEQYF.

The chain is built from TRBV11-2 and TRBJ1-6; D is unresolved. The CDR3 loop spans 17 amino acids. CDR1 SGHAT and CDR2 FQNNGV come from the germline V gene. Trimming removed 0 bases from V and 3 bases from J, with 12 bases in between. The CDR3 DNA is TGTGCCAGCAGCTTAGATCTTCGGGTTCACTATAATTCACCCCTCCACTTT. Residues: CASSLDLRVHYNSPLHF.

The chain has TRBV28 and TRBJ1-1, with TRBD1 identical over 9 bases. Losses at the gene ends were 5 bases for V and 3 bases for J; bases not matched to a gene: 10. Germline CDR1 and CDR2: MDHEN and SYDVKM. The CDR3 length is 16 residues. The CDR3 sequence is CASSTHPGQGYTEAFF. CDR3 coding DNA: TGTGCCAGCAGTACCCACCCGGGACAGGGATACACTGAAGCTTTCTTT.

The rearrangement links TRBV5-4 to TRBJ2-1, with 8 positions matching TRBD1. Germline CDR1 and CDR2: SGHNT and YYREEE (reference sequence). V trimming: 3 bases; J trimming: 3 bases; junction bases outside the gene matches: 5. The CDR3 has 15 amino acids. The CDR3 bases are TGTGCCAGCAGCTCGGTCGACAGGGGCTACAATGAGCAGTTCTTC. This sequence encodes CASSSVDRGYNEQFF.

This rearrangement joins TRBV7-2 to TRBJ2-3; a possible D gene is TRBD1 (6 bases). Germline V CDR1 and CDR2: SGHTA, FQGNSA. This CDR3 is built from 14 residues. Trimming took 6 bases from V and 6 from J, leaving 16 bases between them. The CDR3 loop is CASRRQGFADTQYF. The DNA for the CDR3 is TGTGCCAGCAGACGGCAGGGGTTTGCCGATACGCAGTATTTT.

V gene TRBV6-5 combines with J gene TRBJ1-2; TRBD1 agrees at 8 bases. The germline V gene encodes CDR1 MNHEY and CDR2 SVGAGI. The CDR3 spans 14 residues. J gave up 8 bases and V 0 bases, and 5 bases lay outside the gene matches. CDR3 loop: CASSYSTGAGGYTF. In nucleotides, the CDR3 is TGTGCCAGCAGTTACTCGACAGGGGCGGGCGGCTACACCTTC.

The chain combines TRBV11-2 with TRBJ2-3; TRBD1 agrees at 8 bases. J lost 9 bases, V lost 5 bases, and 7 bases had no gene match. CDR1 and CDR2 (germline): SGHAT, FQNNGV. The CDR3 runs to 13 residues. For the CDR3, the DNA is TGTGCCAGCAGCGCACCAACAGGGGGAACGCAGTATTTT. This sequence encodes CASSAPTGGTQYF.

CDR3 loop: CASSATSGVREQFF. DNA for the CDR3: TGTGCCAGCAGCGCGACATCAGGGGTGAGGGAGCAGTTCTTC. V and J are TRBV9 and TRBJ2-1, with TRBD1 as a possible D gene (6 bases). V gave up 3 bases and J gave up 10 bases, with 17 bases separating them. The germline gives CDR1 SGDLS, CDR2 YYNGEE. The CDR3 length is 14 residues. Supplemented by reference TRBV9 and TRBJ2-1, the full variable domain reads DSGVTQTPKHLITATGQRVTLRCSPRSGDLSVYWYQQSLDQGLQFLIQYYNGEERAKGNILERFSAQQFPDLHSELNLSSLELGDSALYFCASSATSGVREQFFGPGTRLTVL.

This clone was counted once. This chain joins TRBV29-1 and TRBJ2-5; D may be TRBD2 (6 bases). CDR3 length: 14 residues. V lost 6 bases and J lost 5, with 19 bases in between. Germline V gives CDR1 SQVTM, CDR2 ANQGSEA. The CDR3 reads CSVEGLPGKETQYF. The CDR3 DNA reads as TGCAGCGTGGAGGGTTTGCCAGGGAAGGAGACCCAGTACTTC.

V is TRBV6-5 and J is TRBJ1-4, with unresolved D. CDR3 length equals 15 residues. Germline-derived CDR1 and CDR2 are MNHEY and SVGAGI. V lost 2 bases and J 4 bases, leaving 11 bases between the germline ends. The CDR3 region has the DNA TGTGCCAGCAGTTACAGAGGGCGGGTTAATGAAAAACTGTTTTTT. Translated, it gives CASSYRGRVNEKLFF.

This clone was seen only a few times. The chain recombines TRBV7-2 with TRBJ1-1; 9 positions match TRBD1. The trim removed 0 bases at V and 5 bases at J, leaving 1 base unmatched. Germline-derived CDR1 and CDR2 are SGHTA and FQGNSA. The CDR3 consists of 14 residues. CDR3 nucleotide sequence: TGTGCCAGCAGCTTAGCGGGACAGGGAACTGAAGCTTTCTTT. This sequence encodes CASSLAGQGTEAFF. Drawing the rest from reference TRBV7-2 and TRBJ1-1, the complete variable domain is GAGVSQSPSNKVTEKGKDVELRCDPISGHTALYWYRQSLGQGLEFLIYFQGNSAPDKSGLPSDRFSAERTGGSVSTLTIQRTQQEDSAVYLCASSLAGQGTEAFFGQGTRLTVV.

The rearrangement links TRBV7-2 to TRBJ2-1; 8 positions match TRBD2. J gave up 5 bases and V 4 bases, and 7 bases lay outside the gene matches. CDR1 is SGHTA and CDR2 is FQGNSA in the germline V gene. The CDR3 has 15 amino acids. The CDR3 loop is CASSSEGGGNNEQFF. The CDR3 nucleotides are TGTGCCAGCAGCTCGGAGGGCGGGGGGAACAATGAGCAGTTCTTC.

V is TRBV5-1 and J is TRBJ2-7, with 10 nucleotides matching TRBD1. The CDR3 is 15 residues long. Germline trimming cut 3 bases from V and 2 bases from J; bases unmatched to any gene: 5. Germline V gene data show CDR1 as SGHRS and CDR2 as YFSETQ. The CDR3 protein is CASSYGQGGTYEQYF. The CDR3 bases are TGCGCCAGCAGCTACGGACAGGGGGGCACCTACGAGCAGTACTTC.

This clone turned up a few times. The CDR3 loop is CASGLARTGSEQFF. As DNA, the CDR3 is TGTGCTAGTGGTTTGGCTCGGACAGGGTCGGAGCAGTTCTTC. The V gene is TRBV12-5, the J gene TRBJ2-1, with 8 bases matching TRBD1. CDR3 size: 14 residues. Germline-derived CDR1 and CDR2 are LGHNT and FRNRAP. Trimming at V came to 1 base and at J to 10 bases, leaving 6 bases not matched to a gene.

This clone was counted between two and nine times. V gene TRBV11-2 combines with J gene TRBJ2-7; a possible D gene is TRBD2 (6 bases). V lost 0 bases, J lost 7 bases, and 7 bases lay in between. The length of the CDR3 is 12 residues. Germline lookup yields CDR1 SGHAT and CDR2 FQNNGV. The CDR3 region is CASSLDRGEQYF. The CDR3 DNA reads as TGTGCCAGCAGCTTAGATCGGGGGGAGCAGTACTTC.

J is TRBJ1-1 and V is TRBV4-3, with a weak D call TRBD1 (5 bases). The V gene lost 0 bases and the J gene lost 12 bases, with 14 bases spanning the gap. The germline V gene has CDR1 LGHNA and CDR2 YSLEER. The CDR3 length is 13 residues. Written as DNA, the CDR3 is TGCGCCAGCAGCCAAGACGCGGGACTCCTGCCTTTCTTT. Translating gives CASSQDAGLLPFF.

The chain links TRBV19 to TRBJ2-3, with D hard to call. CDR1 LNHDA and CDR2 SQIVND come from the germline V gene (reference sequence). The CDR3 is made up of 13 amino acids. Between the trimmed V and J ends, which lost 10 bases and 1 base, there was a span of 12 bases. In DNA, the CDR3 is TGTGCCACCGCAACTGTACGCACAGATACGCAGTATTTT. Translating it yields CATATVRTDTQYF.

The DNA of the CDR3 is TGTGCCAGCAGTCGAGCGTTTGATTCACCCCTCCACTTT. It specifies CASSRAFDSPLHF. The V call is TRBV27, the J call TRBJ1-6; D unresolved. This CDR3 is 13 amino acids long. V was pared by 5 bases and J by 8 bases, with 10 bases between. Germline CDR1 and CDR2: MNHEY and SMNVEV (reference sequence).

This clone was detected once. The rearrangement links TRBV19 to TRBJ1-1; 8 bases agree with TRBD1. Germline CDR1 and CDR2: LNHDA and SQIVND (reference sequence). V trimming: 1 base; J trimming: 3 bases; junction bases outside the gene matches: 4. The CDR3 is 15 amino acids. CDR3 region: CASSIVGRGHTEAFF. The CDR3, as DNA: TGTGCCAGTAGTATAGTGGGCAGGGGGCACACTGAAGCTTTCTTT.

This chain uses TRBV28 with TRBJ1-2, with 7 bases fitting TRBD1. The CDR3 has 16 amino acids. Germline trimming cut 5 bases from V and 5 bases from J; bases unmatched to any gene: 14. The V gene's germline CDR1 is MDHEN and CDR2 SYDVKM. The CDR3: CASSQTYEDRAYGYTF. In DNA form, the CDR3 reads TGTGCCAGCAGTCAAACCTACGAAGACAGGGCGTATGGCTACACCTTC.

This clone has just one count. This chain connects TRBV5-6 to TRBJ2-1, with 10 bases lining up with TRBD1. Germline trimming cut 3 bases from V and 6 bases from J; bases unmatched to any gene: 3. Per the germline V gene, CDR1 is SGHDT and CDR2 is YYEEEE. The CDR3 totals 14 residues. CDR3 nucleotide sequence: TGTGCCAGCAGCTGGACAGGGGGTTTCAATGAGCAGTTCTTC. This gives the protein CASSWTGGFNEQFF. The variable domain in full, with the rest retrieved from reference TRBV5-6 and TRBJ2-1, is DAGVTQSPTHLIKTRGQQVTLRCSPKSGHDTVSWYQQALGQGPQFIFQYYEEEERQRGNFPDRFSGHQFPNYSSELNVNALLLGDSALYLCASSWTGGFNEQFFGPGTRLTVL.

This chain connects TRBV4-3 to TRBJ1-2; TRBD1 agrees at 7 bases. This CDR3 has 16 residues. Germline CDR1 reads LGHNA; CDR2 reads YSLEER. After removal of 0 bases from V and 0 bases from J, the junction contained 4 bases not matched to a gene. CDR3 protein: CASSQDGQGANYGYTF. CDR3 DNA sequence: TGCGCCAGCAGCCAAGATGGTCAGGGGGCTAACTATGGCTACACCTTC.

The count of this clone is one. The rearrangement joins TRBV28 to TRBJ1-1; TRBD1 aligns across 8 bases. The CDR3 totals 15 residues. Germline V CDR1 and CDR2: MDHEN, SYDVKM. J gave up 5 bases and V 7 bases, and 12 bases lay outside the gene matches. CDR3 in DNA: TGTGCCAGCACCCCGGGGGACAGGATCAGTACTGAAGCTTTCTTT. Protein sequence: CASTPGDRISTEAFF.